The sequence of this T cell receptor beta chain was determined in a study of response to subunit inactivated influenza vaccine. TCRdb analysed the RT-PCR reads with MiXCR anew, one entry per CDR3 protein. This sample yields roughly 760,000 distinct CDR3 sequences, of which over 20% are seen a single time; roughly a tenth belongs to the top ten. V was clipped by 2 bases and J by 1 base; unmatched bases: 4. The V gene's germline CDR1 is LGHNA and CDR2 YSLEER. The CDR3 length is 16 residues. This clonotype was seen only a few times. This sequence was found in a man aged 50 to 59 who received an inactivated influenza vaccine. This material consisted of PBMCs from blood, taken around 5 days after vaccination. This chain connects TRBV4-3 to TRBJ2-3, with TRBD2 identical over 9 bases. Written as DNA, the CDR3 is TGCGCCAGCAGCCAAAGAGTAGCGGGAGGCACAGATACGCAGTATTTT. Its translation: CASSQRVAGGTDTQYF.